This is a list of T cell receptor beta chains from one sample in a study of blood T cell repertoires in COVID-19. Repertoires were generated with immunoSEQ multiplex PCR, while TCRdb's copy carries only in-frame clones and drops some. The sample comprises around 200,000 clones, around 84% of which are singletons, and 6.5% to 9% rests with the top ten. The sequenced sample consisted of PBMCs or T cells enriched from blood (not recorded which). These receptors were collected from a woman in her thirties or forties with acute COVID-19. Each CDR3 is given with its conserved first and last residue. D genes are given only for firm matches. Size is omitted from some rows. Given values are once, few, many or a class for expanded clones.

>NA|TRBV11-3|NA|TRBJ1-1
CASSKGVSQNTEAFF
TGTGCCAGCAGCAAAGGGGTCAGCCAGAACACTGAAGCTTTCTTT
>NA|TRBV10-3|NA|TRBJ2-1
CAISTLDSPNEQFF
TGTGCCATCAGCACCCTCGACAGTCCCAATGAGCAGTTCTTC
>TRBD2|TRBV9|NA|TRBJ2-3
CASSVAILATDTQYF
TGTGCCAGCAGCGTAGCGATACTAGCGACAGATACGCAGTATTTT
>TRBD1|TRBV6-1|NA|TRBJ1-5
CASSERTGGNQPQHF
TGTGCCAGCAGTGAAAGGACAGGGGGGAATCAGCCCCAGCATTTT
>TRBD1|TRBV7-8|NA|TRBJ1-2
CASSLGLSTGANYGYTF
TGTGCCAGCAGCTTAGGGCTCTCGACAGGGGCCAACTATGGCTACACCTTC
>TRBD1|TRBV30|NA|TRBJ1-2
CAWSVPGQGGYTF
TGTGCCTGGAGTGTACCGGGACAGGGGGGCTACACCTTC
>NA|TRBV19|NA|TRBJ1-1
CASSDRAGPTEAFF
TGTGCCAGTAGCGACCGGGCGGGGCCCACTGAAGCTTTCTTT
>NA|TRBV6-5|once|TRBJ1-6
CASTLGQGGSPLHF
TGTGCCAGCACCTTGGGGCAGGGAGGGTCACCCCTCCACTTT
>NA|TRBV27|NA|TRBJ2-2
CASSWSTGFATGELFF
TGTGCCAGCAGTTGGTCTACAGGGTTTGCCACCGGGGAGCTGTTTTTT
>NA|TRBV5-8|NA|TRBJ1-2
CASSVGSGPGYGYTF
TGTGCCAGCAGCGTTGGTAGTGGGCCAGGCTATGGCTACACCTTC
>NA|TRBV2|NA|TRBJ1-2
CASTAGFSNYGYTF
TGTGCCAGCACGGCAGGGTTCTCTAACTATGGCTACACCTTC
>NA|TRBV14|once|TRBJ2-7
CASSQELDSYEQYF
TGTGCCAGCAGCCAAGAATTGGACAGCTACGAGCAGTACTTC
>NA|TRBV7-3|NA|TRBJ2-7
CASSSPENYEQYF
TGTGCCAGCAGCTCGCCCGAGAACTACGAGCAGTACTTC
>TRBD1|TRBV19|NA|TRBJ2-7
CASTTGGVNGEQYF
TGTGCCAGCACTACAGGGGGCGTTAATGGCGAGCAGTACTTC
>NA|TRBV30|NA|TRBJ1-4
CAWSRSEKLFF
TGTGCCTGGAGCCGCAGTGAAAAACTGTTTTTT
>NA|TRBV30|once|TRBJ1-1
CAWSGAAGSNTEAFF
TGTGCCTGGAGTGGAGCGGCAGGTTCGAACACTGAAGCTTTCTTT
>NA|TRBV30|NA|TRBJ2-7
CAWSQGQSPYEQYF
TGTGCCTGGAGTCAAGGACAGAGTCCCTACGAGCAGTACTTC
>TRBD1|TRBV6-5|NA|TRBJ2-5
CASSYSRQGQETQYF
TGTGCCAGCAGTTACTCGAGACAGGGCCAAGAGACCCAGTACTTC
>NA|TRBV5-4|NA|TRBJ1-4
CASSFGQTTNEKLFF
TGTGCCAGCAGTTTCGGACAGACAACTAATGAAAAACTGTTTTTT
>NA|TRBV19|NA|TRBJ2-1
CASTLGSGEPDNEQFF
TGTGCCAGTACCCTAGGTTCGGGAGAGCCGGATAATGAGCAGTTCTTC
>TRBD2|TRBV7-2|NA|TRBJ2-3
CASSLTSGATITRGDTQYF
TGTGCCAGCAGCTTAACCAGCGGGGCAACCATTACCCGCGGAGATACGCAGTATTTT
>NA|TRBV5-4|NA|TRBJ2-5
CASSHRQEYQETQYF
TGTGCCAGCAGCCACAGACAGGAGTACCAAGAGACCCAGTACTTC
>NA|TRBV19|NA|TRBJ1-5
CASSSAGAGWNQPQHF
TGTGCCAGTAGTTCGGCAGGGGCAGGGTGGAATCAGCCCCAGCATTTT
>TRBD1|TRBV5-8|NA|TRBJ1-5
CASRLGDRVWGGTWQPQHF
TGTGCCAGCCGACTCGGGGACAGGGTGTGGGGTGGGACTTGGCAGCCCCAGCATTTT
>TRBD2|TRBV27|NA|TRBJ2-3
CASSLSWLAGADTQYF
TGTGCCAGCAGTTTATCTTGGCTAGCGGGAGCAGATACGCAGTATTTT
>NA|TRBV19|NA|TRBJ2-2
CASSISIGTGELFF
TGTGCCAGTAGTATAAGTATCGGGACCGGGGAGCTGTTTTTT
>NA|TRBV28|NA|TRBJ2-2
CASSLGDGRRTGELFF
TGTGCCAGCAGTTTGGGTGACGGAAGGAGGACCGGGGAGCTGTTTTTT
>NA|TRBV3-1/TRBV3-2|NA|TRBJ1-4
CASSPTLSGTEAEKLFF
TGTGCCAGCAGCCCTACCTTGAGCGGCACGGAGGCGGAAAAACTGTTTTTT
>NA|TRBV6-5|NA|TRBJ2-3
CATSRQYTDTQYF
TGTGCCACTTCGCGGCAGTACACAGATACGCAGTATTTT
>NA|TRBV7-8|NA|TRBJ1-6
CASSYQSGNSPLHF
TGTGCCAGCAGCTACCAGAGCGGGAATTCACCCCTCCACTTT
>NA|TRBV19|NA|TRBJ2-7
CASSIDLFQVYEQYF
TGTGCCAGTAGTATAGATCTATTCCAGGTCTACGAGCAGTACTTC
>TRBD1|TRBV6-4|NA|TRBJ1-1
CASQTGPNTEAFF
TGTGCCAGTCAGACAGGGCCCAACACTGAAGCTTTCTTT
>NA|TRBV28|NA|TRBJ2-3
CASSWAGSTDTQYF
TGTGCCAGCAGTTGGGCGGGGTCCACAGATACGCAGTATTTT
>NA|TRBV21-1|NA|TRBJ1-4
CASSPQGTAPNEKLFF
TGTGCCAGCAGCCCCCAAGGAACAGCCCCTAATGAAAAACTGTTTTTT
>NA|TRBV19|NA|TRBJ1-2
CASSLLGGEWFGYTF
TGTGCCAGTAGTCTTCTGGGGGGAGAGTGGTTTGGCTACACCTTC
>TRBD1|TRBV30|NA|TRBJ2-3
CAWSVGPQGANTDTQYF
TGTGCCTGGAGTGTAGGCCCGCAGGGGGCGAACACAGATACGCAGTATTTT
>TRBD1|TRBV5-5|once|TRBJ1-1
CASSLVGQGGTEAFF
TGTGCCAGCAGCTTGGTCGGACAGGGTGGCACTGAAGCTTTCTTT
>TRBD1|TRBV18|NA|TRBJ1-3
CASSPRDSALKIGYF
TGTGCCAGCTCACCACGGGACAGCGCCCTGAAAATAGGATATTTT
>NA|TRBV7-9|NA|TRBJ2-2
CASIRGLGTGELFF
TGTGCCAGCATTCGTGGACTGGGCACCGGGGAGCTGTTTTTT
>TRBD1|TRBV3-1/TRBV3-2|NA|TRBJ2-4
CASSLIDRGNIQYF
TGTGCCAGCAGCCTCATCGACAGGGGGAACATTCAGTACTTC
>TRBD2|TRBV4-1|NA|TRBJ2-1
CASSHTTSAYNEQFF
TGCGCCAGCAGCCACACGACTAGCGCCTACAATGAGCAGTTCTTC
>TRBD1|TRBV12-3/TRBV12-4|NA|TRBJ2-3
CASRGQTTDTQYF
TGTGCCAGCAGGGGACAGACCACAGATACGCAGTATTTT
>NA|TRBV18|few|TRBJ1-2
CASSPGQDYGYTF
TGTGCCAGCTCACCTGGACAAGACTATGGCTACACCTTC
>NA|TRBV5-1|NA|TRBJ2-2
CASSLAQVANTGELFF
TGCGCCAGCAGCTTGGCACAGGTCGCGAACACCGGGGAGCTGTTTTTT
>NA|TRBV2|NA|TRBJ2-1
CASTGRVGSSYNEQFF
TGTGCCAGCACTGGTCGGGTGGGGAGCTCCTACAATGAGCAGTTCTTC
>NA|TRBV5-1|NA|TRBJ2-3
CASSLNPVGDTQYF
TGCGCCAGCAGCTTGAACCCGGTTGGAGATACGCAGTATTTT